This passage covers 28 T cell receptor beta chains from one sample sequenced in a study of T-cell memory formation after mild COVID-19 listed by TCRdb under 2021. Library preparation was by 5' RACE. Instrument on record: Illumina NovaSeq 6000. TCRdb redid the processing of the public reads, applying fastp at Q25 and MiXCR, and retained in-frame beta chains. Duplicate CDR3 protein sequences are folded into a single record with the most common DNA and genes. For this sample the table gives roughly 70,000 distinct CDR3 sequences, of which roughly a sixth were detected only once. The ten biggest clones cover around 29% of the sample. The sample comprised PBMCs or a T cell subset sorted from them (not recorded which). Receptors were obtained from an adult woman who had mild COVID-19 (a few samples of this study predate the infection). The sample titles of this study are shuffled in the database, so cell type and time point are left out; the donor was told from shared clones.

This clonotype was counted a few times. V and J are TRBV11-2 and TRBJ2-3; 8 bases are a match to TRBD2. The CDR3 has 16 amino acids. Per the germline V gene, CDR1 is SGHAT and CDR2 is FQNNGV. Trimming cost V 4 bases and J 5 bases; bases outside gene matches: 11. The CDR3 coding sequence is TGTGCCAGCAGCTCCCCAGGACTAGCCGCCCTAGATACGCAGTATTTT. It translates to CASSSPGLAALDTQYF.

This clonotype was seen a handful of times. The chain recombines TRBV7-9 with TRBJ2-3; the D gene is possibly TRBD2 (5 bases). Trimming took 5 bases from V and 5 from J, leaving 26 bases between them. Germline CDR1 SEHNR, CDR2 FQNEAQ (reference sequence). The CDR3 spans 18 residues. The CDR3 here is CASSLALVTTGTEDTQYF. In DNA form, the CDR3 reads TGTGCCAGCAGCCTCGCCCTGGTTACTACGGGAACGGAAGATACGCAGTATTTT.

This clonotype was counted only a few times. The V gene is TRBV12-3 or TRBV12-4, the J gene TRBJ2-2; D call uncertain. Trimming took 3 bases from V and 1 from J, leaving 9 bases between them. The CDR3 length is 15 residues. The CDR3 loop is CASSLRQENTGELFF. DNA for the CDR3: TGTGCCAGCAGTTTGAGGCAGGAGAACACCGGGGAGCTGTTTTTT.

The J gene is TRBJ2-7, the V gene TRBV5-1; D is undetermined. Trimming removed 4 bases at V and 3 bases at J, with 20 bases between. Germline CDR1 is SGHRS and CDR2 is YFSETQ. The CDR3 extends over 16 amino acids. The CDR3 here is CASSDSELSRGYEQYF. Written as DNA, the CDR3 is TGCGCCAGCAGCGACTCCGAACTTTCTCGCGGCTACGAGCAGTACTTC. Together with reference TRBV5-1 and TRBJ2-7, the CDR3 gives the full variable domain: KAGVTQTPRYLIKTRGQQVTLSCSPISGHRSVSWYQQTPGQGLQFLFEYFSETQRNKGNFPGRFSGRQFSNSRSEMNVSTLELGDSALYLCASSDSELSRGYEQYFGPGTRLTVT.

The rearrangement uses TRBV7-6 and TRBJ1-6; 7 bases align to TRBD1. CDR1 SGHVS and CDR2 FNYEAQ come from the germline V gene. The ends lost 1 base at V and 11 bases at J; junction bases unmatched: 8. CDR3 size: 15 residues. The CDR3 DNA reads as TGTGCCAGCAGCTTAGGATCAGGGGGTTTGGCACCCCTCCACTTT. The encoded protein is CASSLGSGGLAPLHF. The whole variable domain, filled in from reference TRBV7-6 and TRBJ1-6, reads GAGVSQSPRYKVTKRGQDVALRCDPISGHVSLYWYRQALGQGPEFLTYFNYEAQQDKSGLPNDRFSAERPEGSISTLTIQRTEQRDSAMYRCASSLGSGGLAPLHFGNGTRLTVT.

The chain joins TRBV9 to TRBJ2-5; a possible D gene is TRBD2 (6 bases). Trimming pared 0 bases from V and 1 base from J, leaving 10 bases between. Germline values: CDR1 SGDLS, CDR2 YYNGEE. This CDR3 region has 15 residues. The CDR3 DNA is TGTGCCAGCAGCGTAGGGGGAGGTCCCCAAGAGACCCAGTACTTC. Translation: CASSVGGGPQETQYF.

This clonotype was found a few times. The CDR3 reads CASSTTSHNEQFF. The CDR3, as DNA: TGTGCCAGCAGTACGACTAGTCACAATGAGCAGTTCTTC. V gene TRBV27 combines with J gene TRBJ2-1, with D tentatively TRBD2 (6 bases). Between the trimmed V and J ends, which lost 5 bases and 5 bases, there was a span of 10 bases. Per the germline V gene, CDR1 is MNHEY and CDR2 is SMNVEV (reference sequence). The CDR3 covers 13 residues.

The chain's CDR3 is CAISERQDEQYF. In DNA form, the CDR3 reads TGTGCCATCAGTGAGCGGCAGGACGAGCAGTACTTC. The gene calls are TRBV10-3 and TRBJ2-7; D unresolved. CDR3 length: 12 amino acids. Deletions cut 2 bases from V and 5 bases from J, with 7 bases between. Looked up from germline, CDR1 is ENHRY and CDR2 is SYGVKD.

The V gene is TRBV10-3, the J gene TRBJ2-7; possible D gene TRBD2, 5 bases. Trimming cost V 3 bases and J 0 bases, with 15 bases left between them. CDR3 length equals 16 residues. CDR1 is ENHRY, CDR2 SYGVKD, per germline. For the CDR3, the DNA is TGTGCCATCAGTGATTTTAACCGGGGTTCCTCCTACGAGCAGTACTTC. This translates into CAISDFNRGSSYEQYF.

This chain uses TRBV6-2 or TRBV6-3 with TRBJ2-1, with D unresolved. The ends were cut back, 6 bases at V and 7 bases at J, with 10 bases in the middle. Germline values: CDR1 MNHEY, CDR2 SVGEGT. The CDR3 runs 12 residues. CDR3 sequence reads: CASRYPPNEQFF. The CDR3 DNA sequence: TGTGCCAGCAGGTACCCTCCTAATGAGCAGTTCTTC.

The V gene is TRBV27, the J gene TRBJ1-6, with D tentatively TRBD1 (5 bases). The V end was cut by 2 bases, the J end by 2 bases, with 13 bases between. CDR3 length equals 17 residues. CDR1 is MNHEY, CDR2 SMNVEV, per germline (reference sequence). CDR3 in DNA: TGTGCCAGCAGTTTAGAAAGGGACGGACCCTATAATTCACCCCTCCACTTT. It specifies CASSLERDGPYNSPLHF.

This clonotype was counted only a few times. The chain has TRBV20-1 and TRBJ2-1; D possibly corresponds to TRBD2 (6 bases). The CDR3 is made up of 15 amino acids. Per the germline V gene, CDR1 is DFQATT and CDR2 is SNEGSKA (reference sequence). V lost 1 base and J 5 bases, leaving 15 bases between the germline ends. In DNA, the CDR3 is TGCAGTGCTAGAGCCCTCCAGCGGGCAGACAATGAGCAGTTCTTC. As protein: CSARALQRADNEQFF.

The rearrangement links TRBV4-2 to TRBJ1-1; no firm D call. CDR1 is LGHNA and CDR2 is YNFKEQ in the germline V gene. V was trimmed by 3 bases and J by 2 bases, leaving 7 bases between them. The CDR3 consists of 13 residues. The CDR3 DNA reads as TGTGCCAGCAGCCACCCATCCAACACTGAAGCTTTCTTT. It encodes CASSHPSNTEAFF.

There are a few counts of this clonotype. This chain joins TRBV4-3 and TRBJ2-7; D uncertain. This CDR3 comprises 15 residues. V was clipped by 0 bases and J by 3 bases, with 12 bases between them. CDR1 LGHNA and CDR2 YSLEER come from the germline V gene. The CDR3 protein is CASSQDLSTNYEQYF. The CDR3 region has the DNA TGCGCCAGCAGCCAAGATCTTAGCACCAACTACGAGCAGTACTTC.

CDR3 in DNA: TGTGCCAGAAGCTTGGCCACGGACAGGGGGAACTATGGCTACACCTTC. Translation: CARSLATDRGNYGYTF. The chain joins TRBV5-3 to TRBJ1-2; 10 bases align to TRBD1. TRBV5-3 falls under the ORF class, with uncertain function. V dropped 0 bases and J dropped 2; count of bases not matched to a gene: 4. This CDR3 is built from 16 residues.

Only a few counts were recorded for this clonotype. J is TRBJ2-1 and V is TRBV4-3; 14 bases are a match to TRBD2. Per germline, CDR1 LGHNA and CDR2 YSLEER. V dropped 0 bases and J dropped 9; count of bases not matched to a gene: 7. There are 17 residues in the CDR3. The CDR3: CASSQEATGTSGSEQFF. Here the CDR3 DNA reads TGCGCCAGCAGCCAAGAAGCCACCGGGACTAGCGGGAGTGAGCAGTTCTTC.

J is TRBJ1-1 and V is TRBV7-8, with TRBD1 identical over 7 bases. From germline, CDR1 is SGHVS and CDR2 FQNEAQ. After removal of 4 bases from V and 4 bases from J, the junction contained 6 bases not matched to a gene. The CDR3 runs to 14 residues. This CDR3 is CASSSGGGGTEAFF. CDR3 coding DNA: TGTGCCAGCAGCTCAGGGGGGGGAGGCACTGAAGCTTTCTTT.

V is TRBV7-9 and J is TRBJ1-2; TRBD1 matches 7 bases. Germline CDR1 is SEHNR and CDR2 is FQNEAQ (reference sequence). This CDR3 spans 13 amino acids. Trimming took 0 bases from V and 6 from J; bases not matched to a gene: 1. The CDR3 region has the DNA TGTGCCAGCAGCTTAGCACAGGGGCATGGCTACACCTTC. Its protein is CASSLAQGHGYTF.

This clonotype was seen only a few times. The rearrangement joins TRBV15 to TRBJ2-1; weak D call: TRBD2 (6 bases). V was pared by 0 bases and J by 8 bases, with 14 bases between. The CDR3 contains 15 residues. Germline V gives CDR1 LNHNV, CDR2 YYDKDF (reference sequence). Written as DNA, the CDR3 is TGTGCCACCAGCAGAGATCGACTAGGATTCTATGAGCAGTTCTTC. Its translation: CATSRDRLGFYEQFF. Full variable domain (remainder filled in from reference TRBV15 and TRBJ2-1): DAMVIQNPRYQVTQFGKPVTLSCSQTLNHNVMYWYQQKSSQAPKLLFHYYDKDFNNEADTPDNFQSRRPNTSFCFLDIRSPGLGDTAMYLCATSRDRLGFYEQFFGPGTRLTVL.

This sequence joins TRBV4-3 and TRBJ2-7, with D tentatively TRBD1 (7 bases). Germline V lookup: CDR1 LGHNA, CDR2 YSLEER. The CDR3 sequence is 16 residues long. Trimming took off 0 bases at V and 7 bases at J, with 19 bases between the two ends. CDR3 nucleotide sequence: TGCGCCAGCAGCCAAGATGTCGGCGGGACAGCGGGTGAGCAGTACTTC. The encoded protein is CASSQDVGGTAGEQYF.

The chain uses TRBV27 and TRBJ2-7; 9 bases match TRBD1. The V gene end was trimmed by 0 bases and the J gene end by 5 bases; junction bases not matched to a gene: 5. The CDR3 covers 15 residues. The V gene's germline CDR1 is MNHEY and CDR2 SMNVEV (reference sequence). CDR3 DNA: TGTGCCAGCAGTTTATCGGGAGGGACAGGGCACGAGCAGTACTTC. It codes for CASSLSGGTGHEQYF.

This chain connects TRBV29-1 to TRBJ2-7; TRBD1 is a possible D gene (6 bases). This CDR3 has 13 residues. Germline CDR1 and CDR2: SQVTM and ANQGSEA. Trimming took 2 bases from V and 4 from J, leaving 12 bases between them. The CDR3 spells CSVEFRGGYEQYF. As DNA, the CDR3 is TGCAGCGTTGAATTCAGGGGTGGATACGAGCAGTACTTC.

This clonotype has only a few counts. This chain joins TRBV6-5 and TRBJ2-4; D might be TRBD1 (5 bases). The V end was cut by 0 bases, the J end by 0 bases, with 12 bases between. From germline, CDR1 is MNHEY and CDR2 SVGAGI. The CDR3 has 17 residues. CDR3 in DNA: TGTGCCAGCAGTTACTCCCCCCTGGACATAGCCAAAAACATTCAGTACTTC. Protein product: CASSYSPLDIAKNIQYF.

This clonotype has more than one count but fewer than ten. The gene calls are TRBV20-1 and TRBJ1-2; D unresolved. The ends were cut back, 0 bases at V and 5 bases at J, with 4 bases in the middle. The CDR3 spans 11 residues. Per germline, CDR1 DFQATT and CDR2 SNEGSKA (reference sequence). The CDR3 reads CSAREGYGYTF. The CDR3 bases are TGCAGTGCTAGAGAGGGATATGGCTACACCTTC.

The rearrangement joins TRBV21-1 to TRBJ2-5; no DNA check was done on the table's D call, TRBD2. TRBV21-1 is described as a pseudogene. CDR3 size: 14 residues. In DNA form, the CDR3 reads TGTGCCAGCAGCCCCGGTAGGGCAGAAGAGACCCAGTACTTC. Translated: CASSPGRAEETQYF.

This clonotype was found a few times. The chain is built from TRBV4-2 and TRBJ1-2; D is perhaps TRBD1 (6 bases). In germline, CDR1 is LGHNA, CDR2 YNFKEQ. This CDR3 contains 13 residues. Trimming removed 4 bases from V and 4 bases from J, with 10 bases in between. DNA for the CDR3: TGTGCCAGCAGCCCTGGGGACATCTATGGCTACACCTTC. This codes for CASSPGDIYGYTF.

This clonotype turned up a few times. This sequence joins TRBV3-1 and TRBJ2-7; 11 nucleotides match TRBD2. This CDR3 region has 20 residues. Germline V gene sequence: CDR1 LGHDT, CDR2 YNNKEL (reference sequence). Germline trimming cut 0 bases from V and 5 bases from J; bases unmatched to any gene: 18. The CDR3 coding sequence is TGTGCCAGCAGCCAAGACGGTAGTAGCGGGGGGGCCTACTTATTCAACGAGCAGTACTTC. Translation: CASSQDGSSGGAYLFNEQYF.

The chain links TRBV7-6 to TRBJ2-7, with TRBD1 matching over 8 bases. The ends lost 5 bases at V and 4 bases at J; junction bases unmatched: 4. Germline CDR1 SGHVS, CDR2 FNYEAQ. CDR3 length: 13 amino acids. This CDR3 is CASSQWTGYEQYF. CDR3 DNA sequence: TGTGCCAGCAGCCAATGGACAGGGTACGAGCAGTACTTC.